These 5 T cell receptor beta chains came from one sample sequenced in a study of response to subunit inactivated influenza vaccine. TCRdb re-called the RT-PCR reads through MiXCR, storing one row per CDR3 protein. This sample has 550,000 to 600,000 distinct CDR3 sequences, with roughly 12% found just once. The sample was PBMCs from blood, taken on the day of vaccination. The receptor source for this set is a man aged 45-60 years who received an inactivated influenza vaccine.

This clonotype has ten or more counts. This chain's CDR3 is CASSFVTYEQYF. For the CDR3, the DNA is TGTGCCAGCAGCTTCGTCACATACGAGCAGTACTTC. V gene TRBV7-2 combines with J gene TRBJ2-7; D call uncertain. Germline lookup yields CDR1 SGHTA and CDR2 FQGNSA. The CDR3 extends over 12 amino acids. Between the trimmed V and J ends, which lost 3 bases and 4 bases, there was a span of 7 bases.

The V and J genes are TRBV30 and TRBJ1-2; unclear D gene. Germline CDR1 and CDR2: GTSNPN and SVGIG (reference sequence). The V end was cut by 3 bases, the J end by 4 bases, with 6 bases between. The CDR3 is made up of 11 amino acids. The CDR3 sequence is CAWSHTYGYTF. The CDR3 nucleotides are TGTGCCTGGAGCCATACCTATGGCTACACCTTC.

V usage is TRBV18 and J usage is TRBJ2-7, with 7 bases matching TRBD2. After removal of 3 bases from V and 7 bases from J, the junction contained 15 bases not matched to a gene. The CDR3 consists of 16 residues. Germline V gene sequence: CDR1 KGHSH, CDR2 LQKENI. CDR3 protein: CASSPLSSGEAWEQYF. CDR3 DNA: TGTGCCAGCTCACCTCTCTCGAGCGGGGAGGCCTGGGAGCAGTACTTC.

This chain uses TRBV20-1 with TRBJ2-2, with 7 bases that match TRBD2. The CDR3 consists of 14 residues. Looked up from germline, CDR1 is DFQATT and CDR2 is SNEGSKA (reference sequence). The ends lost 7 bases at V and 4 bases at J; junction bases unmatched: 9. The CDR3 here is CSVIGGGSTGELFF. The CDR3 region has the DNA TGCAGTGTTATTGGGGGGGGGAGCACCGGGGAGCTGTTTTTT.

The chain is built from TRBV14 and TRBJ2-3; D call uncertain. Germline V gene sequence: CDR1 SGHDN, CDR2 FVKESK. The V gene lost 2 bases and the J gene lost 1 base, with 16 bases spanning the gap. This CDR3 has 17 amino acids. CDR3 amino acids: CASSQLDQSLGTDTQYF. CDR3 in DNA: TGTGCCAGCAGCCAATTGGACCAAAGTCTGGGCACAGATACGCAGTATTTT.